Listed below are T cell receptor beta chains from one sample, sequenced in a study of blood T cell repertoires in COVID-19. Profiled with immunoSEQ multiplex PCR; TCRdb holds only in-frame clones, not every one. The data show around 77,000 clones, 80% to 90% seen once. Sequencing was done on a sample of peripheral blood. The receptors here all came from a man between 65 and 85 years old with active or convalescent COVID-19. The CDR3 runs from the conserved cysteine through the conserved F or W. Each record gives: clone size, CDR3 length, J gene, D gene, V gene, CDR3 protein, CDR3 DNA. D genes are given only for firm matches. Not all rows give a size; the values are once, few, many and, for expanded clones, a class.

. 16 TRBJ2-7 TRBD1 TRBV4-1 CASSQDRTGMNIGQYF TGCGCCAGCAGCCAAGATCGGACAGGGATGAATATTGGGCAGTACTTC
. 15 TRBJ1-2 TRBD1 TRBV7-2 CASSLGQGFYYGYTF TGTGCCAGCAGCCTGGGACAGGGTTTTTACTATGGCTACACCTTC
. 16 TRBJ2-7 TRBD2 TRBV28 CASSDEGGLAGYEQYF TGTGCCAGCAGCGATGAAGGCGGACTAGCGGGCTACGAGCAGTACTTC
. 16 TRBJ2-7 TRBD2 TRBV4-2 CASSQEGRAGDYEQYF TGTGCCAGCAGCCAAGAGGGGCGAGCGGGAGACTACGAGCAGTACTTC
. 14 TRBJ2-5 . TRBV20-1 CSASGRFVGETQYF TGCAGTGCTAGTGGGAGATTCGTTGGAGAGACCCAGTACTTC
few 14 TRBJ1-4 TRBD1 TRBV15 CATSPGQGEEKLFF TGTGCCACCAGCCCGGGACAGGGTGAGGAAAAACTGTTTTTT
. 13 TRBJ2-1 TRBD1 TRBV28 CASSFRGRDEQFF TGTGCCAGCAGTTTCAGGGGGCGCGATGAGCAGTTCTTC
once 13 TRBJ2-2 . TRBV7-3 CASSTTYTGELFF TGTGCCAGCAGCACGACATACACCGGGGAGCTGTTTTTT
. 15 TRBJ1-1 TRBD1 TRBV6-6 CASSGQGGRNTEAFF TGTGCCAGCAGTGGACAGGGCGGAAGGAACACTGAAGCTTTCTTT
few 16 TRBJ2-2 TRBD1 TRBV27 CASSTAGTGGGGELFF TGTGCCAGCAGTACAGCCGGGACAGGGGGCGGCGGGGAGCTGTTTTTT
. 14 TRBJ2-7 . TRBV5-1 CASSLVSRSYEQYF TGCGCCAGCAGCTTGGTCTCGCGGTCCTACGAGCAGTACTTC
once 15 TRBJ1-6 TRBD1 TRBV6-1 CASSERRGRNSPLHF TGTGCCAGCAGTGAACGCAGGGGGAGGAATTCACCCCTCCACTTT
. 17 TRBJ2-4 TRBD2 TRBV3-1/TRBV3-2 CASSPGLAGLAKNIQYF TGTGCCAGCAGTCCCGGACTAGCGGGTCTAGCCAAAAACATTCAGTACTTC
. 12 TRBJ1-1 TRBD1 TRBV28 CASSLRTGSAFF TGTGCCAGCAGTCTCCGGACAGGTTCTGCTTTCTTT
. 17 TRBJ2-1 . TRBV9 CASSLTTGSSSYNEQFF TGTGCCAGCAGCCTCACCACAGGATCCAGCTCCTACAATGAGCAGTTCTTC
. 15 TRBJ2-7 TRBD2 TRBV28 CASTPAGTKNYEQYF TGTGCCAGCACCCCGGCCGGGACTAAAAACTACGAGCAGTACTTC
. 14 TRBJ1-4 . TRBV5-1 CASSSPGSNEKLFF TGCGCCAGCAGCTCCCCGGGGAGTAACGAAAAACTGTTTTTT
. 16 TRBJ1-1 TRBD1 TRBV30 CAWAPGQGATNTEAFF TGTGCCTGGGCTCCGGGACAGGGGGCCACGAACACTGAAGCTTTCTTT
. 15 TRBJ1-3 . TRBV9 CASKRDTGSGNTIYF TGTGCCAGCAAAAGAGATACAGGGTCTGGAAACACCATATATTTT
. 17 TRBJ2-2 TRBD2 TRBV20-1 CSASGTSGRVGTGELFF TGCAGTGCTAGTGGGACTAGCGGGAGAGTTGGAACCGGGGAGCTGTTTTTT
. 16 TRBJ2-5 . TRBV29-1 CSVPSPTGWGEETQYF TGCAGCGTTCCCTCCCCCACAGGGTGGGGTGAAGAGACCCAGTACTTC
. 17 TRBJ1-3 TRBD1 TRBV5-6 CASTQMRGPYSGNTIYF TGTGCCAGCACCCAAATGAGGGGGCCTTACTCTGGAAACACCATATATTTT
. 13 TRBJ1-2 . TRBV28 CASSRGDIHGYTF TGTGCCAGCAGCCGGGGGGACATTCACGGCTACACCTTC
. 13 TRBJ1-1 . TRBV7-2 CASSTGQGTEAFF TGTGCCAGCAGCACAGGGCAAGGCACTGAAGCTTTCTTT
. 15 TRBJ1-3 TRBD1 TRBV6-5 CASSWDRGLGNTIYF TGTGCCAGCAGTTGGGACAGGGGGCTCGGAAACACCATATATTTT
. 11 TRBJ2-1 . TRBV2 CASSRLDEQFF TGTGCCAGCAGTCGACTAGATGAGCAGTTCTTC
. 14 TRBJ1-3 TRBD1 TRBV5-5 CASSGQASGNTIYF TGTGCCAGCAGTGGACAGGCCTCTGGAAACACCATATATTTT
. 14 TRBJ2-7 . TRBV28 CASSFAGGGGEQYF TGTGCCAGCAGTTTTGCAGGGGGAGGTGGCGAGCAGTACTTC
. 14 TRBJ1-1 . TRBV5-5 CASSFDTITTEAFF TGTGCCAGCAGCTTCGACACGATAACCACTGAAGCTTTCTTT
. 16 TRBJ1-3 . TRBV5-1 CASSQSSGHSGNTIYF TGCGCCAGCAGTCAATCCTCAGGGCATTCTGGAAACACCATATATTTT
. 15 TRBJ1-1 . TRBV5-1 CASSLVAGAVGEAFF TGCGCCAGCAGCTTGGTCGCGGGGGCGGTAGGTGAAGCTTTCTTT
. 15 TRBJ2-7 . TRBV5-4 CASSLGGGTHYEQYF TGTGCCAGCAGCTTGGGTGGGGGCACTCACTACGAGCAGTACTTC
. 13 TRBJ2-7 TRBD1 TRBV6-5 CASRKTGGDEQYF TGTGCCAGCAGAAAGACAGGGGGTGACGAGCAGTACTTC
. 16 TRBJ1-2 TRBD1 TRBV3-1/TRBV3-2 CASSQDLGQVRYGYTF TGTGCCAGCAGCCAAGATTTGGGACAGGTTCGCTATGGCTACACCTTC
. 14 TRBJ1-1 . TRBV5-1 CASSRRQGNTEAFF TGCGCCAGCAGCCGCCGACAAGGGAACACTGAAGCTTTCTTT
. 14 TRBJ1-2 . TRBV27 CASSFTTGRRGYTF TGTGCCAGCAGTTTCACCACAGGGCGTCGTGGCTACACCTTC
. 14 TRBJ1-1 . TRBV5-1 CASSLEIQNTEAFF TGCGCCAGCAGCTTGGAAATTCAGAACACTGAAGCTTTCTTT
. 14 TRBJ2-2 . TRBV5-1 CASSTSLWTGELFF TGCGCCAGCAGCACGAGCCTTTGGACCGGGGAGCTGTTTTTT
many 13 TRBJ1-2 TRBD1 TRBV7-9 CASSWDRAGGYTF TGTGCCAGCAGCTGGGACAGGGCCGGTGGCTACACCTTC
. 12 TRBJ2-7 TRBD1 TRBV14 CASSRGQGLGYF TGTGCCAGCAGCCGCGGACAGGGTCTGGGGTACTTC
. 14 TRBJ2-7 TRBD2 TRBV7-2 CASASSGSSYEQYF TGTGCCAGCGCCTCTAGCGGGAGCTCCTACGAGCAGTACTTC
. 17 TRBJ2-3 TRBD2 TRBV28 CASSISNLAGGGGTQYF TGTGCCAGCAGTATCTCTAATCTAGCGGGAGGCGGGGGTACGCAGTATTTT
. 13 TRBJ1-2 . TRBV3-1/TRBV3-2 CASRDGGNYGYTF TGTGCCAGCAGGGACGGGGGAAACTATGGCTACACCTTC
. 17 TRBJ2-3 TRBD1 TRBV18 CASSLIRDSGGPGTQYF TGTGCCAGCTCACTCATTAGGGACAGCGGAGGCCCCGGTACGCAGTATTTT
. 13 TRBJ1-6 . TRBV19 CASRQTNNSPLHF TGTGCCAGCCGACAGACGAATAATTCACCCCTCCACTTT
. 12 TRBJ1-5 TRBD1 TRBV2 CASRQGAKPQHF TGTGCCAGCAGGCAGGGGGCAAAGCCCCAGCATTTT
once 12 TRBJ1-1 TRBD1 TRBV29-1 CSVDEGTGRAFF TGCAGCGTTGACGAGGGGACAGGGCGAGCTTTCTTT
. 13 TRBJ1-5 . TRBV19 CASSIQGSQPQHF TGTGCCAGTAGTATCCAGGGCAGTCAGCCCCAGCATTTT
. 17 TRBJ2-3 TRBD1 TRBV28 CASSLWTGVSSTDTQYF TGTGCCAGCAGTTTATGGACAGGGGTCTCTAGCACAGATACGCAGTATTTT
few 15 TRBJ2-3 TRBD2 TRBV7-9 CASSPPGLAGDTQYF TGTGCCAGCAGCCCCCCGGGACTAGCGGGCGATACGCAGTATTTT
. 10 TRBJ1-2 . TRBV30 CAWGPLGYTF TGTGCCTGGGGCCCCCTGGGCTACACCTTC
. 15 TRBJ1-1 . TRBV7-2 CASSPNGGLNTEAFF TGTGCCAGCAGCCCCAACGGGGGATTGAACACTGAAGCTTTCTTT
once 14 TRBJ2-5 . TRBV7-3 CASSFGSFQETQYF TGTGCCAGCAGCTTTGGCAGTTTTCAAGAGACCCAGTACTTC
. 15 TRBJ2-7 . TRBV21-1 CASSIGGLAGHEQYF TGTGCCAGCAGCATCGGGGGACTAGCGGGGCACGAGCAGTACTTC
. 14 TRBJ1-2 TRBD1 TRBV10-3 CAILGTEANYGYTF TGTGCCATCCTTGGGACAGAAGCTAACTATGGCTACACCTTC